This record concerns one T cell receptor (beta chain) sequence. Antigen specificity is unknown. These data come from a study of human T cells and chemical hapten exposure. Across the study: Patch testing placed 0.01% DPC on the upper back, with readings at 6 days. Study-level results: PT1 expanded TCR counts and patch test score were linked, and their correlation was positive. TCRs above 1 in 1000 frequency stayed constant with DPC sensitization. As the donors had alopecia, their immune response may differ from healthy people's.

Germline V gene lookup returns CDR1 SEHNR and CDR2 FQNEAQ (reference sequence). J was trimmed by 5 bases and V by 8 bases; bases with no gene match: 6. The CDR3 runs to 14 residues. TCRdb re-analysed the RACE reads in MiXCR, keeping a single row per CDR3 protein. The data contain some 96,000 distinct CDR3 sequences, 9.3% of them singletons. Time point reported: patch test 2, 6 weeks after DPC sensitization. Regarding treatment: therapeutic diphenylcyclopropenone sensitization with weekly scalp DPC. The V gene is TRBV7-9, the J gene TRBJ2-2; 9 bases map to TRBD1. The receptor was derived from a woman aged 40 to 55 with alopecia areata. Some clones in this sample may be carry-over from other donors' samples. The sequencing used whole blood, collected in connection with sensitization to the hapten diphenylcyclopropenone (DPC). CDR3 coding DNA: TGTGCCAGCCGACAGGGGGATGTAACCGGGGAGCTGTTTTTT. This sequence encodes CASRQGDVTGELFF.